This TCR beta chain was recorded in a study of blood T cells in healthy people across ages. For the second PCR, which ran for about 6 to 11 cycles, a sample-barcoded 5' primer and a J-beta primer mix were used. In TCRdb, the 5' RACE reads were re-called with MiXCR into one record per CDR3 protein. The table includes 800,000 to 950,000 distinct CDR3 sequences, 25% to 30% detected once. This clonotype was picked up a small number of times. The antigen is not known. The CDR3 spans 15 residues. Germline CDR1 is LNHNV and CDR2 is YYDKDF (reference sequence). V lost 0 bases and J lost 7, with 13 bases in between. Study results and limitations: Diversity of TCR beta correlated strongly with naive T cell percentage. Diversity estimates drawn from one million T cells were deemed underestimates.

Separately, the same data were catalogued under a study of T cells of mothers and their children. That study reports: Normalized overlap was always slightly, never significantly, higher in related than unrelated mother-child pairs.

Sequencing was performed on blood. The source of this sequence is a woman aged 40 to 55 in good health. The J gene is TRBJ1-5, the V gene TRBV15, with D possibly matching TRBD1 (5 bases). The CDR3 bases are TGTGCCACCAGCAGAGATTCGGCGGGGGAACAGCCCCAGCATTTT. Translated: CATSRDSAGEQPQHF.